This is a list of T cell receptor beta chains from one sample in a study of blood T cell repertoires in COVID-19. TCRdb's table, derived via immunoSEQ multiplex PCR, lists solely in-frame clones and lacks some. The sample contains fewer than 200,000 clones, 81% of which appear only once. The sequencing sample was made of peripheral blood. The receptors derive from a woman aged 40 to 50 with COVID-19, enrolled during active disease. The CDR3 runs from the conserved cysteine through the conserved F or W. The D gene is left open where the match is weak. Clone sizes are given selectively: once, few, many, or a class where the clone is expanded.

j_gene | v_gene | d_gene | abundance | CDR3aa | CDR3nt
TRBJ1-2 | TRBV10-3 | TRBD1 | - | CAISESKGAMAYGYTF | TGTGCCATCAGTGAGTCGAAGGGGGCGATGGCCTATGGCTACACCTTC
TRBJ2-5 | TRBV3-1/TRBV3-2 | TRBD2 | - | CASTNLLGASGQETQYF | TGTGCCAGCACCAATCTGCTAGGGGCTAGCGGACAAGAGACCCAGTACTTC
TRBJ1-1 | TRBV4-1 | TRBD1 | - | CASSQVGQGNTEAFF | TGCGCCAGCAGCCAAGTGGGACAGGGGAACACTGAAGCTTTCTTT
TRBJ2-7 | TRBV18 | TRBD2 | - | CASSPVVLAGEEEQYF | TGTGCCAGCTCACCAGTCGTACTAGCGGGAGAAGAGGAGCAGTACTTC
TRBJ2-3 | TRBV7-9 | TRBD1 | few | CATSLGQDTDTQYF | TGTGCCACCTCCCTGGGACAGGACACAGATACGCAGTATTTT
TRBJ2-3 | TRBV29-1 | TRBD2 | - | CSPRGLAGGIDTQYF | TGCAGCCCCAGGGGACTAGCGGGAGGGATAGATACGCAGTATTTT
TRBJ2-1 | TRBV6-5 | TRBD1 | - | CASRKQGAGEQFF | TGTGCCAGCAGAAAACAGGGGGCCGGTGAGCAGTTCTTC
TRBJ2-1 | TRBV24-1 | TRBD1 | - | CATSDFESSGTGYNEQFF | TGTGCCACCAGTGATTTCGAGTCATCCGGGACAGGGTACAATGAGCAGTTCTTC
TRBJ2-1 | TRBV28 | TRBD1 | - | CASRGTGPYNEQFF | TGTGCCAGCAGGGGGACAGGCCCCTACAATGAGCAGTTCTTC
TRBJ1-1 | TRBV11-2 | - | - | CASGHVGQMNTEAFF | TGTGCCAGCGGACATGTCGGACAAATGAACACTGAAGCTTTCTTT
TRBJ1-5 | TRBV19 | TRBD1 | - | CASRTGTGNPQPQHF | TGTGCCAGTAGAACCGGGACAGGGAATCCTCAGCCCCAGCATTTT
TRBJ1-3 | TRBV30 | - | - | CAWGNSGNTIYF | TGTGCCTGGGGTAACTCTGGAAACACCATATATTTT
TRBJ1-5 | TRBV7-9 | - | - | CASSSEPNQPQHF | TGTGCCAGCAGCTCAGAACCTAATCAGCCCCAGCATTTT
TRBJ2-1 | TRBV5-1 | TRBD2 | - | CASSLDRFSGRVGDNEQFF | TGCGCCAGCAGCTTGGACAGATTTAGCGGGAGAGTTGGGGACAATGAGCAGTTCTTC
TRBJ2-2 | TRBV19 | - | - | CASSNTAGLAGELFF | TGTGCCAGTAGTAATACGGCAGGGTTGGCCGGGGAGCTGTTTTTT
TRBJ1-5 | TRBV6-1 | - | many | CASSEFGRLNNQPQHF | TGTGCCAGCAGTGAATTCGGCAGGCTAAACAATCAGCCCCAGCATTTT
TRBJ2-5 | TRBV5-4 | TRBD1 | - | CASTPRQGQFETQYF | TGTGCCAGCACCCCTCGACAGGGTCAATTTGAGACCCAGTACTTC
TRBJ1-1 | TRBV27 | - | few | CASSFGGRVTEAFF | TGTGCCAGCAGTTTTGGGGGCAGGGTCACTGAAGCTTTCTTT
TRBJ1-5 | TRBV27 | - | once | CASSLDRDQPQHF | TGTGCCAGCAGTTTAGACAGAGATCAGCCCCAGCATTTT
TRBJ2-7 | TRBV3-1/TRBV3-2 | TRBD2 | - | CASSQLNGGKEYF | TGTGCCAGCAGCCAACTTAACGGGGGGAAGGAGTACTTC
TRBJ1-5 | TRBV30 | - | - | CAWRELGPQGPQHF | TGTGCCTGGAGGGAGCTGGGGCCTCAGGGGCCCCAGCATTTT
TRBJ2-6 | TRBV4-2 | TRBD1 | once | CASSLHNRGSGANVLTF | TGTGCCAGCAGCTTGCATAACAGGGGCTCTGGGGCCAACGTCCTGACTTTC
TRBJ2-2 | TRBV7-2 | TRBD1 | - | CASSRDRSNTGELFF | TGTGCCAGCAGCCGGGACAGATCGAACACCGGGGAGCTGTTTTTT
TRBJ2-7 | TRBV7-9 | - | - | CASSFSGDSYEQYF | TGTGCCAGCAGCTTTTCAGGGGACTCCTACGAGCAGTACTTC
TRBJ2-3 | TRBV25-1 | TRBD1 | - | CASRIHRGRGDTQYF | TGTGCTTCCCGAATCCACAGGGGGCGCGGAGATACGCAGTATTTT
TRBJ1-5 | TRBV19 | - | - | CASRYASNQPQHF | TGTGCCAGTAGATACGCGAGCAATCAGCCCCAGCATTTT
TRBJ1-5 | TRBV19 | - | - | CASSIGGGKRPQHF | TGTGCCAGTAGTATAGGGGGGGGGAAACGGCCCCAGCATTTT
TRBJ1-2 | TRBV30 | - | few | CAWARPGILYGYTF | TGTGCCTGGGCCCGTCCCGGGATTTTATATGGCTACACCTTC
TRBJ2-2 | TRBV19 | - | - | CASRQQVRAGELFF | TGTGCCAGTAGACAACAGGTCCGAGCCGGGGAGCTGTTTTTT
TRBJ2-3 | TRBV19 | TRBD1 | once | CALLDRDTDTQYF | TGTGCCCTATTGGACAGGGACACAGATACGCAGTATTTT
TRBJ2-2 | TRBV19 | - | - | CASRRDTNTGELFF | TGTGCCAGTAGACGGGACACTAACACCGGGGAGCTGTTTTTT
TRBJ1-3 | TRBV15 | TRBD1 | - | CATSSQRRDRGQLGNTIYF | TGTGCCACCAGCAGCCAACGCCGGGACAGGGGGCAGCTTGGAAACACCATATATTTT
TRBJ1-6 | TRBV9 | TRBD1 | few | CASHTGQFNSPLHF | TGTGCCAGCCACACGGGACAGTTTAATTCACCCCTCCACTTT
TRBJ2-2 | TRBV7-8 | - | - | CASSFVTPPPGELFF | TGTGCCAGCAGCTTCGTGACTCCACCACCCGGGGAGCTGTTTTTT
TRBJ2-5 | TRBV2 | - | - | CASSEVWTVQETQYF | TGTGCCAGCAGTGAAGTATGGACAGTTCAAGAGACCCAGTACTTC
TRBJ2-3 | TRBV5-4 | - | - | CASSQFSTDTQYF | TGTGCCAGCAGCCAATTTAGCACAGATACGCAGTATTTT
TRBJ2-7 | TRBV4-1 | TRBD1 | - | CASSQTPGQGAYEQYF | TGCGCCAGCAGCCAGACCCCGGGACAGGGGGCCTACGAGCAGTACTTC
TRBJ1-5 | TRBV30 | - | - | CAWSVGQASNQPQHF | TGTGCCTGGAGTGTAGGCCAGGCTAGCAATCAGCCCCAGCATTTT
TRBJ2-3 | TRBV5-4 | TRBD2 | once | CASSSPGLAAGPDTQYF | TGTGCCAGCAGCTCGCCGGGGCTAGCGGCCGGACCAGATACGCAGTATTTT
TRBJ2-7 | TRBV3-1/TRBV3-2 | TRBD2 | - | CASSYGTSGSYEQYF | TGTGCCAGCAGCTACGGGACTAGCGGTTCATACGAGCAGTACTTC
TRBJ2-3 | TRBV5-8 | - | - | CASSFTGSGTDTQYF | TGTGCCAGCAGCTTTACAGGGTCGGGCACAGATACGCAGTATTTT
TRBJ2-7 | TRBV5-1 | TRBD1 | - | CASSSGTGAYSYEQYF | TGCGCCAGCAGCTCCGGGACAGGCGCTTACTCCTACGAGCAGTACTTC
TRBJ2-3 | TRBV4-1 | TRBD2 | - | CASSQDPGLAVTDTQYF | TGCGCCAGCAGCCAAGATCCCGGACTAGCGGTCACAGATACGCAGTATTTT
TRBJ2-7 | TRBV11-2 | TRBD2 | - | CASSSVRRLAGGEQYF | TGTGCCAGCAGCTCAGTAAGGAGGCTAGCGGGTGGCGAGCAGTACTTC
TRBJ2-7 | TRBV19 | - | - | CASSIQEGWDEQYF | TGTGCCAGTAGTATTCAGGAGGGTTGGGACGAGCAGTACTTC
TRBJ2-1 | TRBV7-3 | TRBD1 | once | CASSLWDRERGEQFF | TGTGCCAGCAGCTTATGGGACAGGGAGAGGGGTGAGCAGTTCTTC
TRBJ2-5 | TRBV11-2 | TRBD2 | - | CASSLDQLAGAETQYF | TGTGCCAGCAGCTTAGATCAACTAGCGGGGGCGGAGACCCAGTACTTC
TRBJ1-4 | TRBV4-2 | TRBD1 | - | CASSQIDRDNEKLFF | TGTGCCAGCAGCCAAATTGACAGGGATAATGAAAAACTGTTTTTT
TRBJ2-1 | TRBV29-1 | - | - | CSVEPRVNEQFF | TGCAGCGTTGAACCCAGGGTCAATGAGCAGTTCTTC
TRBJ2-1 | TRBV7-9 | TRBD1 | - | CASSAGQVSSYNEQFF | TGTGCCAGCAGCGCGGGACAGGTCAGCTCCTACAATGAGCAGTTCTTC
TRBJ1-1 | TRBV27 | TRBD1 | once | CASGPREAPTGEGGPNTEAFF | TGTGCCAGCGGACCTAGAGAAGCCCCGACAGGGGAAGGGGGCCCGAACACTGAAGCTTTCTTT
TRBJ2-7 | TRBV2 | - | - | CASSDGRGDYEQYF | TGTGCCAGCAGTGACGGCAGGGGGGACTACGAGCAGTACTTC
TRBJ1-6 | TRBV18 | - | few | CASSPSEAGNSPLHF | TGTGCCAGCTCACCATCCGAGGCCGGGAATTCACCCCTCCACTTT
TRBJ2-3 | TRBV6-2/TRBV6-3 | TRBD2 | - | CASSYSLTSGGARRTDTQYF | TGTGCCAGCAGTTACTCCCTAACTAGCGGGGGGGCCCGTCGCACAGATACGCAGTATTTT
TRBJ2-3 | TRBV11-2 | - | once | CASSLGRRVDTQYF | TGTGCCAGCAGCTTAGGGCGGAGAGTGGATACGCAGTATTTT
TRBJ2-1 | TRBV19 | - | - | CASSDLQGRIYNEQFF | TGTGCCAGTAGTGATCTACAGGGAAGGATATACAATGAGCAGTTCTTC
TRBJ1-4 | TRBV5-1 | - | - | CASSSQEGGSNEKLFF | TGCGCCAGCAGCTCTCAGGAGGGAGGAAGTAATGAAAAACTGTTTTTT
TRBJ2-6 | TRBV6-5 | - | - | CASSLGLPGANVLTF | TGTGCCAGCAGTTTGGGACTTCCTGGGGCCAACGTCCTGACTTTC